This T cell receptor (beta chain) was sequenced for a study of neurological immune-mediated disorders. Notes on the study in general: Phylogenetic grouping placed 18 of 34 multiple sclerosis patients' repertoires in one related-CDR3 cluster, a possible signature.

Using its own MiXCR run on the 5' RACE reads, TCRdb lists one record per CDR3 protein. The table includes about 55,000 distinct CDR3 sequences, less than 4% detected once. The CDR3 loop spans 14 amino acids. CDR1 and CDR2 (germline): SGHTA, FQGNSA. Trimming stripped 4 bases from V and 0 bases from J, with 9 bases between. This clonotype came up many times. Its cognate antigen is unknown. The sequencing input was PBMCs. The receptor was derived from a man in his 60s with multiple sclerosis. The genes are TRBV7-2 and TRBJ1-1, with D tentatively TRBD1 (6 bases). CDR3 DNA: TGTGCCAGCAGCTCGGGGGCCTTGAACACTGAAGCTTTCTTT. Its translation is CASSSGALNTEAFF.